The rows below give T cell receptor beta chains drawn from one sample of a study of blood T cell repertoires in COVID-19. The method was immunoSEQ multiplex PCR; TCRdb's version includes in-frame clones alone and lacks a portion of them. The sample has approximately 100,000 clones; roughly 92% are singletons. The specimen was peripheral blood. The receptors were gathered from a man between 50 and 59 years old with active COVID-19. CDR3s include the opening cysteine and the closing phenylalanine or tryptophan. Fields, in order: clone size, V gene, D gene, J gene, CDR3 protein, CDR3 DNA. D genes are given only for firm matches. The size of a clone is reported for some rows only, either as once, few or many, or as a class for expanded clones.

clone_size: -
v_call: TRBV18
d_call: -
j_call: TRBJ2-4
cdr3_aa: CASSPTGTLAKNIQYF
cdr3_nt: TGTGCCAGCTCCCCAACAGGGACACTAGCCAAAAACATTCAGTACTTC

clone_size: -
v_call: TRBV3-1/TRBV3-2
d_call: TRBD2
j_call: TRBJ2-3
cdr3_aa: CASSQDGASGRANTQYF
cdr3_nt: TGTGCCAGCAGCCAAGATGGGGCTAGCGGGAGGGCCAATACGCAGTATTTT

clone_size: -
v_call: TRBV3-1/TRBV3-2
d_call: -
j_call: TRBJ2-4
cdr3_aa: CASSPGTTVGGIQYF
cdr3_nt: TGTGCCAGCAGCCCCGGGACTACCGTAGGGGGCATTCAGTACTTC

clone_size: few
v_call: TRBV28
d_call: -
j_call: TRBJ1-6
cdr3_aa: CASSLGAPNSPLHF
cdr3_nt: TGTGCCAGCAGTTTAGGAGCTCCGAATTCACCCCTCCACTTT

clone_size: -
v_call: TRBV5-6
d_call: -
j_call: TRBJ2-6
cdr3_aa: CASSPGRAGANVLTF
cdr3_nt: TGTGCCAGCAGCCCTGGGCGGGCTGGGGCCAACGTCCTGACTTTC

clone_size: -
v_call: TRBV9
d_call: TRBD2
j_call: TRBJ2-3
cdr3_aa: CASSVPRTSGSTSTDTQYF
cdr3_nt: TGTGCCAGCAGCGTCCCCAGGACTAGCGGGAGTACTAGCACAGATACGCAGTATTTT

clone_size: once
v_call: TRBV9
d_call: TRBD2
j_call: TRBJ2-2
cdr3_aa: CASSGGLAGATNTGELFF
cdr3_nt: TGTGCCAGCAGCGGAGGACTAGCGGGAGCTACGAACACCGGGGAGCTGTTTTTT

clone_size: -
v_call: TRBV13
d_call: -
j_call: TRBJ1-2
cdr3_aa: CASSLGAGVDGYTF
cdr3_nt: TGTGCCAGCAGCTTAGGCGCAGGGGTGGATGGCTACACCTTC

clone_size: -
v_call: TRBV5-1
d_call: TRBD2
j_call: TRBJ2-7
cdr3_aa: CASSLGASGSYEQYF
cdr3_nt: TGCGCCAGCAGCTTGGGTGCTAGCGGATCCTACGAGCAGTACTTC

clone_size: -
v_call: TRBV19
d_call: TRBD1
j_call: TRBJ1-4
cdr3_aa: CASSKNRGDEKLFF
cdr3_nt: TGTGCCAGTAGTAAGAACAGGGGCGATGAAAAACTGTTTTTT

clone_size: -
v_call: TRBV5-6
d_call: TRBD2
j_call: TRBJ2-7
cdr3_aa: CASSWTSGTYEQYF
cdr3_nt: TGTGCCAGCAGCTGGACTAGCGGGACCTACGAGCAGTACTTC

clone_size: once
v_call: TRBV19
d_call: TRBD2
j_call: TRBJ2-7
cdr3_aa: CASSIRPSGENEQCF
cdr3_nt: TGTGCCAGTAGTATTAGGCCCAGCGGGGAGAACGAGCAGTGCTTC

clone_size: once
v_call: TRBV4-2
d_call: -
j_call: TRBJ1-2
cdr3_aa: CASSHHNPGQNGYTF
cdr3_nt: TGTGCCAGCAGCCATCATAATCCGGGACAAAATGGCTACACCTTC

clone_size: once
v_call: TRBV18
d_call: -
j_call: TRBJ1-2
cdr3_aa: CASSPPRTEASTSGYTF
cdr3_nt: TGTGCCAGCTCACCACCCAGGACAGAAGCGTCTACGAGTGGCTACACCTTC

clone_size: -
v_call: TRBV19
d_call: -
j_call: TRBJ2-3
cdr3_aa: CASKADWDTQYF
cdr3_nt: TGTGCCAGTAAGGCGGACTGGGATACGCAGTATTTT

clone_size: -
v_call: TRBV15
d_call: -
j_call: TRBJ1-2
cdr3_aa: CATSREGRITNYGYTF
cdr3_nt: TGTGCCACCAGCAGAGAGGGCAGGATAACTAACTATGGCTACACCTTC